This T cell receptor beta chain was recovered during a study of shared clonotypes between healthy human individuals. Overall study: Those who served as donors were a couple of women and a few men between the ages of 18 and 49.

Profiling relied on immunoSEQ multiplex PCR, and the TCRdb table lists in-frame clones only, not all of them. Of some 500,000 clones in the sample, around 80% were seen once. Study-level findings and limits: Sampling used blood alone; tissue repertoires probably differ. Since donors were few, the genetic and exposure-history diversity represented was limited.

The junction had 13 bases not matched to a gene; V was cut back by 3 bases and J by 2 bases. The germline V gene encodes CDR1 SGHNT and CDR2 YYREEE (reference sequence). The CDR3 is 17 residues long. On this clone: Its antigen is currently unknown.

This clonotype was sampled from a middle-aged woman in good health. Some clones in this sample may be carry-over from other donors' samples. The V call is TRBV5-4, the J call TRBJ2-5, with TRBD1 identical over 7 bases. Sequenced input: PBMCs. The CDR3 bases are TGTGCCAGCAGCTCCTCCGGGGCCCCGGGACAGCAAGAGACCCAGTACTTC. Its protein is CASSSSGAPGQQETQYF.